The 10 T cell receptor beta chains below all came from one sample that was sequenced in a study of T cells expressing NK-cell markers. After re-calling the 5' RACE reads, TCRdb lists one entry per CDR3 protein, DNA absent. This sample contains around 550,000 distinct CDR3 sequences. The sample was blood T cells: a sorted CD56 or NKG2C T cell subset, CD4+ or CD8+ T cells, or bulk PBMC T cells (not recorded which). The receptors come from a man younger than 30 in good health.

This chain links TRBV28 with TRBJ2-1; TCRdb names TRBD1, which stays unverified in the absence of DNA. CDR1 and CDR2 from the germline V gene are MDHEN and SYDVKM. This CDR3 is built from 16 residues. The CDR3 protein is CASSFFGGQHYNEQFF.

CDR3 region: CASSEAKIRETQYF. The V call is TRBV7-9, the J call TRBJ2-5. Germline V gene data show CDR1 as SEHNR and CDR2 as FQNEAQ (reference sequence). The length of the CDR3 is 14 residues.

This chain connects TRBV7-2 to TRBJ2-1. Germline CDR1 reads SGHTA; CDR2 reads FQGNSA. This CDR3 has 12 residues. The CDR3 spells CASSEPNNEQFF.

CDR3 region: CASSDRDNYEQYF. The chain combines TRBV5-5 with TRBJ2-7; TCRdb outputs TRBD1, but without DNA this stays unchecked. CDR1 is SGHKS, CDR2 YYEKEE, per germline (reference sequence). The CDR3 spans 13 residues.

CDR3 sequence reads: CSVSVNTDTQYF. The gene calls are TRBV29-1 and TRBJ2-3. The CDR3 has 12 residues. Germline CDR1 is SQVTM and CDR2 is ANQGSEA.

CDR3 sequence: CSARVTGGPRTQYF. The chain joins TRBV20-1 to TRBJ2-3; the TCRdb call, TRBD2, lacks DNA for checking. The CDR3 is 14 residues long. In germline, CDR1 is DFQATT, CDR2 SNEGSKA (reference sequence).

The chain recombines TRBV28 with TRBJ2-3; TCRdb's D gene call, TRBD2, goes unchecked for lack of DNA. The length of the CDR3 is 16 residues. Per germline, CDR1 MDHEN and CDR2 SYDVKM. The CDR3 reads CASQGTSGDNVDTQYF.

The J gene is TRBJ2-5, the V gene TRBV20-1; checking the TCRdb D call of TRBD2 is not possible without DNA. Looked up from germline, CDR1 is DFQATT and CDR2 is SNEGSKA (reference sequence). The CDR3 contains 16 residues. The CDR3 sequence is CSAREGPQGFQETQYF.

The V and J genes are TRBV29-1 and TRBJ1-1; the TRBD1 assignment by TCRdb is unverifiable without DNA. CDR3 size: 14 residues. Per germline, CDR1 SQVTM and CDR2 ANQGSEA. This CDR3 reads CSGTESGTVTEAFF. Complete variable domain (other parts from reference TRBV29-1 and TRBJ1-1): SAVISQKPSRDICQRGTSLTIQCQVDSQVTMMFWYRQQPGQSLTLIATANQGSEATYESGFVIDKFPISRPNLTFSTLTVSNMSPEDSSIYLCSGTESGTVTEAFFGQGTRLTVV.

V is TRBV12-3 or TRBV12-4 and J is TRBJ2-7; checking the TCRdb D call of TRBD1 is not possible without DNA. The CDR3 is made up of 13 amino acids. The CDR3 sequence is CASSAPGRTEQYF.